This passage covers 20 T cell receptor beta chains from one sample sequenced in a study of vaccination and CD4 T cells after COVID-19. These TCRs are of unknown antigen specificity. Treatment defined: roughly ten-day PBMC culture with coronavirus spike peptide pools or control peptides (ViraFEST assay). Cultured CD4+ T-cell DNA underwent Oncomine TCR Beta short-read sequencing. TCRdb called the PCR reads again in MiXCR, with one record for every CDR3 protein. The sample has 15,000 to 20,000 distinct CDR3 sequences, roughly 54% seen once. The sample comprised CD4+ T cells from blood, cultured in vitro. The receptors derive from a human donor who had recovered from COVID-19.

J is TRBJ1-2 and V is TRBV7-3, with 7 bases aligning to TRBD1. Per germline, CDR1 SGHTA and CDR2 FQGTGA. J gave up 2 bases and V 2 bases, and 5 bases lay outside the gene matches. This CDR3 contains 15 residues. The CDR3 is CASSLAAGGNYGYTF. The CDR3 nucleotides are TGTGCCAGCAGCTTAGCGGCAGGGGGAAACTATGGCTACACCTTC.

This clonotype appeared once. DNA of the CDR3: TGTGCCAGCAGTTTCCAAGGACGTAGCGATCTCCACTTT. The encoded protein is CASSFQGRSDLHF. The rearrangement links TRBV28 to TRBJ1-6; D unresolved. The CDR3 sequence is 13 residues long. Looked up from germline, CDR1 is MDHEN and CDR2 is SYDVKM. The V end was cut by 3 bases, the J end by 16 bases, with 16 bases between.

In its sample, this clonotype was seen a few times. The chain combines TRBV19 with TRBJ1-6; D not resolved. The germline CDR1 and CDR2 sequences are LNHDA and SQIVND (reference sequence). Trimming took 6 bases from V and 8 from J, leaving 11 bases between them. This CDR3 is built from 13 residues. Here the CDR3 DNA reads TGTGCCAGTAGAGGGAGTACCCATTCACCCCTCCACTTT. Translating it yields CASRGSTHSPLHF.

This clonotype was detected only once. CDR3 in DNA: TGTGCCTGGAAACTGGACAGATACGAGCAGTACTTC. Translation gives CAWKLDRYEQYF. V usage is TRBV30 and J usage is TRBJ2-7, with D possibly matching TRBD1 (6 bases). This CDR3 spans 12 amino acids. CDR1 is GTSNPN, CDR2 SVGIG, per germline (reference sequence). V was pared by 4 bases and J by 4 bases, with 11 bases between.

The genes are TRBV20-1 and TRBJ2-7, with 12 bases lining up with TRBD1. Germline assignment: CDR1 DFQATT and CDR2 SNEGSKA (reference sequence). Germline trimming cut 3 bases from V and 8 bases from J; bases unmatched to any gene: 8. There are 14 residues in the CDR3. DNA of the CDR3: TGCAGTGCTAGCCTCGGGACAGGGGGCGCCAAGCAGTACTTC. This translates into CSASLGTGGAKQYF.

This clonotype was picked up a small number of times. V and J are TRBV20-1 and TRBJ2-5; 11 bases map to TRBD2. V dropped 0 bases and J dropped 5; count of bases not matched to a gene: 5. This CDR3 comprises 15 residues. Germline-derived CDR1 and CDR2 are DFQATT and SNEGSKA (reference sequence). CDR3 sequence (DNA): TGCAGTGCTAGAGATGTAGCGGGAGGGGGGGAGACCCAGTACTTC. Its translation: CSARDVAGGGETQYF.

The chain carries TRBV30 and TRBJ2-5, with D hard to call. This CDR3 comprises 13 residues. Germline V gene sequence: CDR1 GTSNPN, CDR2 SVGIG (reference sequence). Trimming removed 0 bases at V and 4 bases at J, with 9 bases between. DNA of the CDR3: TGTGCCTGGAGTGTAAAAGGTGGAGAGACCCAGTACTTC. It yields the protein CAWSVKGGETQYF.

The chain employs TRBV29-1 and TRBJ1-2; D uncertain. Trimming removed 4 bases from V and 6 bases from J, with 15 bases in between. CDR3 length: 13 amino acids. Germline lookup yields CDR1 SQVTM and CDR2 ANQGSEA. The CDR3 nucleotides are TGCAGCGTTGGACGGCGAGGAGGGAATGGCTACACCTTC. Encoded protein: CSVGRRGGNGYTF.

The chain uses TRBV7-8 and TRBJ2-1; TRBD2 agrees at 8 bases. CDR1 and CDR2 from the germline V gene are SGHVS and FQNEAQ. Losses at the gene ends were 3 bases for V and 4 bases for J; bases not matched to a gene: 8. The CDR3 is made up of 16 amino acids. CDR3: CASSFATGGIYNEQFF. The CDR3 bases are TGTGCCAGCAGCTTCGCGACGGGAGGGATTTACAATGAGCAGTTCTTC.

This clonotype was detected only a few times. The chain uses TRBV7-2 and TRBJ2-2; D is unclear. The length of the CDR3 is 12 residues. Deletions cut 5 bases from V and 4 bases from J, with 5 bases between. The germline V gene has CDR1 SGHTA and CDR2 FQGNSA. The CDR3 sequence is CASSRTTGELFF. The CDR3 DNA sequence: TGTGCCAGCAGCCGGACCACCGGGGAGCTGTTTTTT.

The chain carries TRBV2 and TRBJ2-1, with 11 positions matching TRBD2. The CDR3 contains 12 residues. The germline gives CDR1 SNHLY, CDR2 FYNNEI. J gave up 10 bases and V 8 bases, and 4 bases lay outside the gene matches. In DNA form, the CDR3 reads TGTGCCAGCGCGGGACTAGCGGAAGAGCAGTTCTTC. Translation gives CASAGLAEEQFF. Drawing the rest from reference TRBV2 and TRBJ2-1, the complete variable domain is EPEVTQTPSHQVTQMGQEVILRCVPISNHLYFYWYRQILGQKVEFLVSFYNNEISEKSEIFDDQFSVERPDGSNFTLKIRSTKLEDSAMYFCASAGLAEEQFFGPGTRLTVL.

The CDR3 coding sequence is TGCAGCGTTCCGAAGTCCGACCCGAACACTGAAGCTTTCTTT. Its translation is CSVPKSDPNTEAFF. The chain links TRBV29-1 to TRBJ1-1; D is unclear. V shed 5 bases and J shed 1 base, with 14 bases lying between them. Germline V gene lookup returns CDR1 SQVTM and CDR2 ANQGSEA. The CDR3 sequence is 14 residues long. Full variable domain (missing parts from reference TRBV29-1 and TRBJ1-1): SAVISQKPSRDICQRGTSLTIQCQVDSQVTMMFWYRQQPGQSLTLIATANQGSEATYESGFVIDKFPISRPNLTFSTLTVSNMSPEDSSIYLCSVPKSDPNTEAFFGQGTRLTVV.

The chain's CDR3 is CASSLSGVYAFF. The CDR3 DNA follows: TGTGCCAGCAGCTTATCAGGGGTGTACGCTTTCTTT. This rearrangement joins TRBV7-8 to TRBJ1-1, with D perhaps TRBD1 (6 bases). Germline loops: CDR1 SGHVS, CDR2 FQNEAQ. Deletions cut 2 bases from V and 11 bases from J, with 12 bases between. The CDR3 is made up of 12 amino acids.

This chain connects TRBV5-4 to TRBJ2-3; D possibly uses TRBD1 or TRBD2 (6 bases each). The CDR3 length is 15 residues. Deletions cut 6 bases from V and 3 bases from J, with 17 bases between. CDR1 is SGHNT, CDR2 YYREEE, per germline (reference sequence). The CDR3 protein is CASTPKGGMTDTQYF. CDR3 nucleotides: TGTGCCAGCACGCCGAAGGGGGGTATGACAGATACGCAGTATTTT.

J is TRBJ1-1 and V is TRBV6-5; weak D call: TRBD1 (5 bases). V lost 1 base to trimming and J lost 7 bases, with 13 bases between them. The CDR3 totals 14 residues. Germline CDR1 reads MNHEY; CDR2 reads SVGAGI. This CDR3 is CASSYWLGAHEAFF. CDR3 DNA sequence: TGTGCCAGCAGTTACTGGCTCGGGGCTCATGAAGCTTTCTTT.

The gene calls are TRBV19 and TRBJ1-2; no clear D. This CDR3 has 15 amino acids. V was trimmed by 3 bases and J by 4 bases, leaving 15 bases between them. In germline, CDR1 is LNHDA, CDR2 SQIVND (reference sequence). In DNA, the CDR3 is TGTGCCAGTAGTATCTTTCCCGGGAGGTTCTATGGCTACACCTTC. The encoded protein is CASSIFPGRFYGYTF.

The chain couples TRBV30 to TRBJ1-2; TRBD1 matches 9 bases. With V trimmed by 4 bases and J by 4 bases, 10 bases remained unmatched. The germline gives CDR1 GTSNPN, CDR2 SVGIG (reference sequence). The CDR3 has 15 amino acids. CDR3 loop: CAWTRRDRAAYGYTF. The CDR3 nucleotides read TGTGCCTGGACCCGCCGGGACAGGGCGGCCTATGGCTACACCTTC.

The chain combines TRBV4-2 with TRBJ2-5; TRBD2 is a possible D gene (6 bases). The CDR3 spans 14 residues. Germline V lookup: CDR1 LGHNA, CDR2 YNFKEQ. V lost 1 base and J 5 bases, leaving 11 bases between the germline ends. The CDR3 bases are TGTGCCAGCAGCCAAGGGGGGGAAGGGGAGACCCAGTACTTC. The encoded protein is CASSQGGEGETQYF.

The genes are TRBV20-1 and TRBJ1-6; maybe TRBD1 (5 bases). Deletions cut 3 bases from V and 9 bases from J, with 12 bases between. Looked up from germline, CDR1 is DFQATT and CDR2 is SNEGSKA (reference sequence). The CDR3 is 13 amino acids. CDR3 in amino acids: CSASGGRISPLHF. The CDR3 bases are TGCAGTGCTAGTGGGGGGAGAATTTCACCCCTCCACTTT.

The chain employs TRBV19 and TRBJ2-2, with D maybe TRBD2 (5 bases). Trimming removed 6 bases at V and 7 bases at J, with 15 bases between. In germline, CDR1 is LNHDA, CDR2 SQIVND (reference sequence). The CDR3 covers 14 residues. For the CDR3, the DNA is TGTGCCAGTAGGGGGTCCGGGAATGGCGGGGAGCTGTTTTTT. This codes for CASRGSGNGGELFF.